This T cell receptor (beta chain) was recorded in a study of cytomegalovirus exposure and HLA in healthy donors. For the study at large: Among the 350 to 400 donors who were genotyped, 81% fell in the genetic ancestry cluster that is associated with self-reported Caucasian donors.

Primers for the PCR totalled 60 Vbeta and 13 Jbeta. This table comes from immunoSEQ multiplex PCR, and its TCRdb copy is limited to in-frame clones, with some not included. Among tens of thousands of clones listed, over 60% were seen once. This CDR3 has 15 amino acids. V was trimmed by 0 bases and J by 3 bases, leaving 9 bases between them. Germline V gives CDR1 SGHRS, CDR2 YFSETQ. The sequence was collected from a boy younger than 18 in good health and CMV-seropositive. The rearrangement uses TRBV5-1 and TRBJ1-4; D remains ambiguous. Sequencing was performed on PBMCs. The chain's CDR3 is CASSLVGAANEKLFF. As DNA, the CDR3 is TGCGCCAGCAGCTTGGTAGGAGCAGCTAATGAAAAACTGTTTTTT.